Sequencing of this T cell receptor beta chain was carried out in a study of T cell responses to AZD1222 COVID-19 vaccine. Concerning this clone itself: Its antigen is as yet unknown.

Here immunoSEQ multiplex PCR was the method, and the copy in TCRdb shows in-frame clones only, minus some. Seen here are about 120,000 clones, roughly 91% observed once, and the top ten hold 7.1%. Study-wide points: Nearly half of spike-specific TCRs reportedly go after variant regions that carry no mutations. Donors were largely white British and mainly female; clonal diversity was possibly underestimated.

Germline CDR1 and CDR2: SEHNR and FQNEAQ (reference sequence). The CDR3 has 15 residues. The germline V and J ends were trimmed by 1 base and 0 bases, with 4 bases remaining between them. The source of this sequence is an adult who received the AZD1222 COVID-19 vaccine. The rearrangement joins TRBV7-9 to TRBJ1-6; no reliable D call. The sequencing used peripheral blood, collected 28 days after the second AZD1222 dose. The CDR3 bases are TGTGCCAGCAGCTTAGGGAGCTCCTATAATTCACCCCTCCACTTT. As protein: CASSLGSSYNSPLHF.